This T cell receptor beta chain came from a study of vaccination effects on CD4 cells after COVID-19. Cultured cells yielded isolated CD4+ T cells after approximately nine days. A PCR test confirmed that the person had SARS-CoV-2 infection between March and December 2020. Participants were given two doses of BNT162b2 or mRNA-1273 vaccine. Concerning this clone itself: Its antigen is not identified.

Clones were read by immunoSEQ multiplex PCR, and TCRdb kept only the in-frame ones, dropping some. The sample has about 50,000 clones; around 70% are singletons. The CDR3 covers 16 residues. Losses at the gene ends were 4 bases for V and 2 bases for J; bases not matched to a gene: 7. Germline V gene sequence: CDR1 SGHRS, CDR2 YFSETQ. This receptor was obtained from a human donor who had a prior SARS-CoV-2 infection. The sample consisted of CD4+ T cells from PBMCs cultured without peptide, taken after COVID-19 vaccination. The chain has TRBV5-1 and TRBJ2-5; 11 nucleotides match TRBD2. As DNA, the CDR3 is TGCGCCAGCAGCCGGCGACTAGCGGGGCCACAAGAGACCCAGTACTTC. The encoded protein is CASSRRLAGPQETQYF.